The T cell receptor beta chain described here comes from a study of CD8 T cells in ankylosing spondylitis. Notes on the study in general: Roughly eight highly homologous variants made up a TCR beta motif that seemed to typify ankylosing spondylitis blood. From matched ankylosing spondylitis synovial fluid, disease-linked clones were reportedly recovered at significantly enriched levels. Clones linked to disease, bearing a CD8+ phenotype, were relatively rare in peripheral blood.

Library preparation for TCR beta used quantitative 5'-RACE with molecular barcodes. MiXCR, applied by TCRdb to the 5' RACE reads, yields one record per CDR3 protein. The table shows roughly 91,000 distinct CDR3 sequences, with about 8.5% occurring only once. CDR1 is DFQATT and CDR2 is SNEGSKA in the germline V gene (reference sequence). This CDR3 has 13 amino acids. Deletions cut 0 bases from V and 4 bases from J, with 9 bases between. This clonotype has at least ten counts. Its target is unknown. Sequenced material: blood, either unsorted or a sorted T cell fraction (not recorded which). The chain uses TRBV20-1 and TRBJ1-2; D is unclear. This clonotype was obtained from a male donor with ankylosing spondylitis or in good health (not recorded which). The DNA of the CDR3 is TGCAGTGCTAGAGATCGCACAGCCTATGGCTACACCTTC. Translation gives CSARDRTAYGYTF.